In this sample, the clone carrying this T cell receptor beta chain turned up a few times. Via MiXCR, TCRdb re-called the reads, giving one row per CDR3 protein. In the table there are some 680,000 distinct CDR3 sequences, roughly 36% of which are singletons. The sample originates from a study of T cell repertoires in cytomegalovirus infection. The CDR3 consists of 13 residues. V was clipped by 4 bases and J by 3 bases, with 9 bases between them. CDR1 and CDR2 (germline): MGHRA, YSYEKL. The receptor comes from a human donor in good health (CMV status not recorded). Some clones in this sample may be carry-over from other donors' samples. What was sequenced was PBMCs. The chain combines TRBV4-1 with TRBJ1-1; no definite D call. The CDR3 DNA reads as TGCGCCAGCAGCCGCAGAGTGGACACTGAAGCTTTCTTT. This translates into CASSRRVDTEAFF.